The next 2 T cell receptor beta chains were all read from a single sample in a study of blood T cell repertoires in COVID-19. Sequenced by immunoSEQ multiplex PCR; TCRdb stores in-frame clones only, minus some. The sample consists of 310,000 or so clones, over 75% of them appearing once. The sample was peripheral blood. All receptors derive from a woman between 50 and 59 years old with active or convalescent COVID-19.

This clone showed up just once. The chain recombines TRBV19 with TRBJ1-5; a possible D gene is TRBD1 (5 bases). CDR1 is LNHDA and CDR2 is SQIVND in the germline V gene (reference sequence). The CDR3 covers 14 residues. V was pared by 6 bases and J by 3 bases, with 12 bases between. CDR3: CASRGRELNQPQHF. The CDR3 DNA reads as TGTGCCAGTAGGGGCAGGGAACTCAATCAGCCCCAGCATTTT.

The chain has TRBV23-1 and TRBJ2-1; no definite D call. TRBV23-1 is annotated as an ORF whose role is uncertain. The CDR3 has 15 amino acids. V lost 2 bases and J lost 4, with 12 bases in between. The CDR3 protein is CASSQQRARYNEQFF. In DNA form, the CDR3 reads TGCGCCAGCAGTCAACAAAGAGCGCGGTACAATGAGCAGTTCTTC.